The entry that follows covers one TCR beta chain sequence. No antigen is known for it. Per the germline V gene, CDR1 is KGHSH and CDR2 is LQKENI. The CDR3 totals 16 residues. Between the trimmed V and J ends, which lost 5 bases and 4 bases, there was a span of 20 bases. This sample is drawn from a study of cytotoxic CD8 clonotypes in ibrutinib-treated CLL. Study details: Of a cohort that held 10 to 12 relapsed/refractory and 15 treatment-naive patients, about 18 were IGHV unmutated. The average sample held about 260,000 productive templates and approximately 93,000 productive rearrangements. Study-wide findings and caveats: Ibrutinib response saw clonality rise, and progression saw it return toward baseline.

Sequencing was performed with immunoSEQ multiplex PCR; in TCRdb, only in-frame clones are kept and a portion is missing. The repertoire holds a few hundred thousand clones, with about 61% as singletons. This receptor was taken from a human donor with chronic lymphocytic leukemia. The sample was PBMCs, taken after 36 months of ibrutinib treatment. V and J are TRBV18 and TRBJ1-1; D possibly corresponds to TRBD1 (5 bases). This CDR3 reads CASSSQGAARATEAFF. The CDR3 DNA reads TGTGCCAGCTCATCGCAGGGAGCCGCCAGGGCCACTGAAGCTTTCTTT.